These T cell receptor beta chains were read from a single sample in a study of T cell repertoires in cytomegalovirus infection. TCRdb fed the reads into MiXCR, producing one record per CDR3 protein. The sample has fewer than 1,000,000 distinct CDR3 sequences; approximately 32% are singletons. The antigens for these receptors are not known. The sample was cultured CD8+ T cells from PBMCs, taken from culture after CMV antigen stimulation. The receptors come from a human donor in good health (CMV status not recorded). Some clones in this sample may be carry-over from other donors' samples. CDR3s include the opening cysteine and the closing phenylalanine or tryptophan. A D gene is named only where the DNA matches it firmly. A clone size is listed for some rows: how often the clone was seen (once, few, many), or a class if it is expanded.

abundance,j_gene,v_gene,d_gene,CDR3aa,CDR3nt
.,TRBJ2-3,TRBV13,.,CASSSGHKRGTQYF,TGTGCCAGCAGCTCGGGTCATAAACGGGGTACGCAGTATTTT
few,TRBJ1-1,TRBV12-3/TRBV12-4,.,CASSFHLGGATEAFF,TGTGCCAGCAGTTTCCACTTGGGGGGGGCGACTGAAGCTTTCTTT
.,TRBJ2-1,TRBV19,TRBD1,CASRSQGAYNNEQFF,TGTGCCAGTAGGTCACAGGGGGCCTACAACAATGAGCAGTTCTTC
few,TRBJ1-1,TRBV7-2,.,CASSGGGLGWSTEAFF,TGTGCCAGCAGCGGTGGAGGTTTGGGATGGAGCACTGAAGCTTTCTTT
.,TRBJ2-1,TRBV27,.,CASSSTGFYNEQFF,TGTGCCAGCAGTTCGACAGGTTTCTACAATGAGCAGTTCTTC
.,TRBJ2-6,TRBV4-1,.,CASSETAFGANVLTF,TGCGCCAGCAGCGAGACGGCCTTTGGGGCCAACGTCCTGACTTTC
few,TRBJ1-1,TRBV7-9,TRBD1,CASTHLSVTGKVAEAFF,TGTGCCAGCACCCACCTATCCGTGACAGGGAAGGTCGCTGAAGCTTTCTTT
.,TRBJ2-5,TRBV2,.,CASSEFRETQYF,TGTGCCAGCAGTGAATTCAGGGAGACCCAGTACTTC
.,TRBJ2-1,TRBV14,TRBD2,CASSPRRGGFEQFF,TGTGCCAGCAGCCCGAGGCGGGGGGGCTTTGAGCAGTTCTTC
many,TRBJ1-1,TRBV6-5,TRBD1,CASSYRTGGKTEAFF,TGTGCCAGCAGTTACCGGACAGGGGGGAAAACTGAAGCTTTCTTT
few,TRBJ1-1,TRBV15,.,CATSTYGGKGNTEAFF,TGTGCCACCAGCACCTACGGAGGGAAAGGGAACACTGAAGCTTTCTTT
.,TRBJ1-1,TRBV10-3,TRBD1,CAISVSADRGGTEAFF,TGTGCCATCAGTGTTTCGGCTGACAGGGGTGGGACTGAAGCTTTCTTT
.,TRBJ2-2,TRBV29-1,.,CSVEGGTGELFF,TGCAGCGTTGAGGGTGGAACCGGGGAGCTGTTTTTT
.,TRBJ2-5,TRBV7-9,.,CANSSDRVQETQYF,TGTGCCAACAGCTCAGACAGAGTACAAGAGACCCAGTACTTC
many,TRBJ1-6,TRBV7-9,.,CASSFGRIDSPLHF,TGTGCCAGCAGCTTCGGGCGGATAGATTCACCCCTCCACTTT
.,TRBJ2-4,TRBV27,.,CASSLSMGRRGTKNIQYF,TGTGCCAGCAGTTTATCAATGGGCCGCCGTGGGACCAAAAACATTCAGTACTTC
.,TRBJ2-5,TRBV12-3/TRBV12-4,.,CASSFTGSASDQETQYF,TGTGCCAGCAGTTTTACAGGTAGCGCAAGTGACCAAGAGACCCAGTACTTC
few,TRBJ1-2,TRBV6-5,TRBD1,CASSYSRTGGVYGYTF,TGTGCCAGCAGTTACTCAAGGACAGGGGGCGTCTATGGCTACACCTTC
few,TRBJ2-2,TRBV7-2,.,CASRDIGVGGELFF,TGTGCCAGCAGGGATATCGGCGTGGGCGGGGAGCTGTTTTTT
few,TRBJ1-6,TRBV7-6,TRBD1,CASSQSGGYNSPLHF,TGTGCCAGCAGTCAGTCAGGGGGCTATAATTCACCCCTCCACTTT
.,TRBJ1-5,TRBV5-1,.,CASSLDSHSNQPQHF,TGCGCCAGCAGCTTGGACAGCCATAGCAATCAGCCCCAGCATTTT
.,TRBJ2-7,TRBV13,TRBD1,CASSSGQGGFYEQYF,TGTGCCAGCAGCTCCGGACAGGGAGGATTCTACGAGCAGTACTTC